This entry concerns a single T cell receptor (beta chain). What it recognizes is unknown. The CDR3 covers 15 residues. Trimming cost V 6 bases and J 7 bases, with 19 bases left between them. These data originate in a study of response to subunit inactivated influenza vaccine. Study observations and caveats: Authors proposed each seasonal influenza vaccination draws in few new T cells.

Each CDR3 protein gets one entry after TCRdb re-called the RT-PCR reads with MiXCR. This table has around 530,000 distinct CDR3 sequences, 10% to 15% appearing once. V gene TRBV12-3 or TRBV12-4 combines with J gene TRBJ2-1; D is perhaps TRBD2 (6 bases). The receptor was isolated from a middle-aged man who received an inactivated influenza vaccine. Material: PBMCs from blood, obtained on the day of vaccination. The CDR3 reads CASSRDPGLGNEQFF. DNA for the CDR3: TGTGCCAGCAGCCGAGACCCGGGACTGGGAAATGAGCAGTTCTTC.